The 4 T cell receptor beta chains below come from one sample, sequenced in a study of cytomegalovirus exposure and HLA in healthy donors (dated 2017 in TCRdb). Library creation used the immunoSEQ multiplex PCR assay. The multiplex PCR relied on a mix of 60 forward primers for TCR Vbeta segments and 13 reverse primers for TCR Jbeta segments. The clones in this table, taken by TCRdb from immuneACCESS, are in-frame only. Not every clone is retained; where verified, under half of the shortfall comes from an unresolved V gene, and the cause of the rest is unknown. Across this sample there are about 31,000 clones, with roughly two thirds seen only once. In total, the top ten clones hold about a tenth of the sample. Sequencing was done on a sample of PBMCs. The receptors were gathered from a man aged 40-50 years in good health and CMV-seropositive.

This clone was seen only a few times. V is TRBV12-5 and J is TRBJ1-1; D not resolved. Trimming took off 7 bases at V and 5 bases at J, with 14 bases between the two ends. CDR3 length: 13 residues. CDR1 is LGHNT and CDR2 is FRNRAP in the germline V gene. The CDR3 bases are TGTGCTAGTGCTCCCTCCGGGTGGACTGAAGCTTTCTTT. Residues: CASAPSGWTEAFF.

The chain links TRBV27 to TRBJ2-2, with D maybe TRBD1 (5 bases). The V gene lost 5 bases and the J gene lost 5 bases, with 15 bases spanning the gap. In germline, CDR1 is MNHEY, CDR2 SMNVEV (reference sequence). The CDR3 sequence is 15 residues long. In DNA form, the CDR3 reads TGTGCCAGCAGTCGAGCAGCAGGGCAGACCGGGGAGCTGTTTTTT. Translated, it gives CASSRAAGQTGELFF.

This clone was counted only a few times. The gene calls are TRBV28 and TRBJ2-7, with a possible D match to TRBD2 (5 bases). The CDR3 covers 13 residues. CDR1 and CDR2 from the germline V gene are MDHEN and SYDVKM. V shed 11 bases and J shed 4 bases, with 18 bases lying between them. The CDR3 region has the DNA TGTGCCTGCAACCCGGGAAGGGCTTACGAGCAGTACTTC. Translated, it gives CACNPGRAYEQYF.

V gene TRBV9 combines with J gene TRBJ1-1; the D is unclear. The germline V and J ends were trimmed by 1 base and 2 bases, with 9 bases remaining between them. CDR1 is SGDLS and CDR2 is YYNGEE in the germline V gene. The length of the CDR3 is 14 residues. CDR3 sequence: CASSVKWRNTEAFF. CDR3 sequence (DNA): TGTGCCAGCAGCGTAAAATGGAGAAACACTGAAGCTTTCTTT.